This T cell receptor (beta chain) was sequenced for a study of blood T cell repertoires in COVID-19. In the study overall: Samples representing acute and convalescent COVID-19 were sourced from the United States, Italy and Spain. T cells, B-cell-depleted T cells, or PBMCs provided the cDNA or gDNA that served as material.

Original analysis: Amplification of reference gene primers provided the estimated nucleated cell counts. Clones were sequenced by immunoSEQ multiplex PCR, and TCRdb holds only the in-frame ones, with some missing. The DNA was the basis for D and trimming; V, J and clone size are from that table. The table includes about 260,000 clones, about 88% detected once. The trim removed 1 base at V and 3 bases at J, leaving 6 bases unmatched. Germline CDR1 is SGHNT and CDR2 is YYREEE (reference sequence). The CDR3 has 15 amino acids. This clone was recorded a few times. Sequenced: peripheral blood. The TCR was taken from a man under 40 with active or convalescent COVID-19. This chain links TRBV5-4 with TRBJ2-7; 8 bases match TRBD1. DNA of the CDR3: TGTGCCAGCAGCTTGAGAGGGACAGGTCTCTACGAGCAGTACTTC. Its protein is CASSLRGTGLYEQYF.